Reported below is one T cell receptor beta chain. The method was immunoSEQ multiplex PCR; TCRdb's version includes in-frame clones alone and lacks a portion of them. In the table there are a few hundred thousand clones, 86% of which are singletons. CDR3 length: 15 residues. Germline V CDR1 and CDR2: KGHDR, SFDVKD. V was shortened by 6 bases and J by 1 base, with 13 bases between the two germline ends. The data stem from a study of blood T cell repertoires in COVID-19. Study summary: The samples span acute and convalescent COVID-19 from the United States, Italy and Spain. Sample material is recorded as cDNA or gDNA derived from T cells, B-cell-depleted T cells, or PBMCs.

The sequenced sample was peripheral blood. The sequence derives from a woman between 50 and 59 years old with acute or convalescent COVID-19. The chain couples TRBV24-1 to TRBJ2-3, with D perhaps TRBD2 (7 bases). The CDR3 DNA reads as TGTGCCACCAGTCCGGGGGGCAGCGGCACAGATACGCAGTATTTT. This sequence encodes CATSPGGSGTDTQYF.